These T cell receptor beta chains were read from a single sample in a study of blood T cell repertoires in COVID-19. The protocol was immunoSEQ multiplex PCR, while the TCRdb copy is restricted to in-frame clones and leaves out a portion. Here the sample spans hundreds of thousands of clones, approximately 90% being singletons. Sequencing was performed on peripheral blood. All receptors derive from a man aged 18 to 29 with COVID-19, enrolled during active disease. The CDR3 runs from the conserved cysteine through the conserved F or W. D genes are given only for firm matches. The size of a clone is reported for some rows only, either as once, few or many, or as a class for expanded clones.

j_gene: TRBJ2-3
d_gene: NA
abundance: NA
v_gene: TRBV5-1
CDR3nt: TGCGCCAGCAGCTTGGCCCCTACTAGCACAGATACGCAGTATTTT
CDR3aa: CASSLAPTSTDTQYF

j_gene: TRBJ2-1
d_gene: TRBD1
abundance: once
v_gene: TRBV5-1
CDR3nt: TGCGCCAGCAGCTTGACGACGGGACAGGGGTTCTTCAATGAGCAGTTCTTC
CDR3aa: CASSLTTGQGFFNEQFF

j_gene: TRBJ2-7
d_gene: TRBD2
abundance: NA
v_gene: TRBV30
CDR3nt: TGTGCCTGGAGCGCTAGCCTAGCGGGAGCCTACGAGCAGTACTTC
CDR3aa: CAWSASLAGAYEQYF

j_gene: TRBJ2-3
d_gene: NA
abundance: NA
v_gene: TRBV5-1
CDR3nt: TGCGCCAGCAGCTTCTTTAGTACCACAGATACGCAGTATTTT
CDR3aa: CASSFFSTTDTQYF

j_gene: TRBJ2-1
d_gene: TRBD2
abundance: NA
v_gene: TRBV18
CDR3nt: TGTGCCAGCTCACCACCTTCGACTAGCGGGAGGGCCCGCGATGAGCAGTTCTTC
CDR3aa: CASSPPSTSGRARDEQFF

j_gene: TRBJ2-5
d_gene: TRBD1
abundance: NA
v_gene: TRBV3-1/TRBV3-2
CDR3nt: TGTGCCAGCAGCCAAGAGGGGGATTGGGAAGGGGGCGGAGTTGGCCCCCAAGAGACCCAGTACTTC
CDR3aa: CASSQEGDWEGGGVGPQETQYF

j_gene: TRBJ1-1
d_gene: NA
abundance: once
v_gene: TRBV2
CDR3nt: TGTGCCAGCAGTGAACGTGGGGGGAGGATCACTGAAGCTTTCTTT
CDR3aa: CASSERGGRITEAFF

j_gene: TRBJ1-2
d_gene: NA
abundance: NA
v_gene: TRBV28
CDR3nt: TGTGCCAGCAGTTTATCCCCGGACAGACCGGGCATTGTTATCAACTATGGCTACACCTTC
CDR3aa: CASSLSPDRPGIVINYGYTF

j_gene: TRBJ1-1
d_gene: TRBD1
abundance: NA
v_gene: TRBV12-5
CDR3nt: TGTGCTAGTGGTTTATACCTCCGGGACAGTCCCGAAGCTTTCTTT
CDR3aa: CASGLYLRDSPEAFF

j_gene: TRBJ2-2
d_gene: TRBD2
abundance: NA
v_gene: TRBV27
CDR3nt: TGTGCCAGCCTCAATCTAGCGGGAGTGGAGATTTTATTATTGGGGGAGCTGTTTTTT
CDR3aa: CASLNLAGVEILLLGELFF

j_gene: TRBJ2-7
d_gene: NA
abundance: NA
v_gene: TRBV6-5
CDR3nt: TGTGCCAGCAGTTCATACGCCGGGACAACCTACGAGCAGTACTTC
CDR3aa: CASSSYAGTTYEQYF